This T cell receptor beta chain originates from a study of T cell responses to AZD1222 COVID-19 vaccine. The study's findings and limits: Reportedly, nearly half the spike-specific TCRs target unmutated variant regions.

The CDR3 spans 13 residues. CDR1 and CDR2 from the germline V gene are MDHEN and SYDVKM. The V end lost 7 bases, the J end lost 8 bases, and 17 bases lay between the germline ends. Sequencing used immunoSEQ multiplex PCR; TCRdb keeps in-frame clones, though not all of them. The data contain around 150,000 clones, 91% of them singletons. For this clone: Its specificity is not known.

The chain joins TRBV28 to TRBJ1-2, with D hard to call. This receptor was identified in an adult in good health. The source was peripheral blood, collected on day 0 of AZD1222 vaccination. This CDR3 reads CASTLRIGLGYTF. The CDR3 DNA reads TGTGCCAGCACCCTCCGGATAGGGTTGGGCTACACCTTC.